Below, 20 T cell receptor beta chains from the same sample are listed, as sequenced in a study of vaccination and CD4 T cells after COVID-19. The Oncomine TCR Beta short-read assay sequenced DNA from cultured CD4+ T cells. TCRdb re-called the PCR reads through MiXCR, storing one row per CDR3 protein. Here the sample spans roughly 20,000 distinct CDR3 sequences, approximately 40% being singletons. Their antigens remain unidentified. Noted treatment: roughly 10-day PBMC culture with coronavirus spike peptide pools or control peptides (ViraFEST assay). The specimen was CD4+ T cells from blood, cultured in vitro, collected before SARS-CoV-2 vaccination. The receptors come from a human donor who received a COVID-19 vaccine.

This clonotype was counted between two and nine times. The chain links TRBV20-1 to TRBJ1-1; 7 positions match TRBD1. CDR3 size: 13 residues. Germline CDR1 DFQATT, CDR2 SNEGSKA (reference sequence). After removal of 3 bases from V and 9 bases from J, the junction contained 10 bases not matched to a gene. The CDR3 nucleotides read TGCAGTGCTAGTAAGGGGGCTAAGGGGAAAGCTTTCTTT. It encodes CSASKGAKGKAFF.

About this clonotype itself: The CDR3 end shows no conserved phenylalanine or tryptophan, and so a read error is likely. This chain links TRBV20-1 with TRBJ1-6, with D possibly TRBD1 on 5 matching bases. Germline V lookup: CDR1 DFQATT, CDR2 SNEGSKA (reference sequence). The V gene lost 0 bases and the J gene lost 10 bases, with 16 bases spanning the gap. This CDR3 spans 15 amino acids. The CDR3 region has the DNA TGCAGTGCTAGAGACATGACAGCCTTAGGATCACCCCTCCACTCT. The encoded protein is CSARDMTALGSPLHS.

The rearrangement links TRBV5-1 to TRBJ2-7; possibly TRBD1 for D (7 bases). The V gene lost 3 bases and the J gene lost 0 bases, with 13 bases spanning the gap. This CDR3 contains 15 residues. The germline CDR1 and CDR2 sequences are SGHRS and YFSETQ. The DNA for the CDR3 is TGCGCCAGCAGCTGGGGGGACAGAAGCTCCTACGAGCAGTACTTC. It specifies CASSWGDRSSYEQYF.

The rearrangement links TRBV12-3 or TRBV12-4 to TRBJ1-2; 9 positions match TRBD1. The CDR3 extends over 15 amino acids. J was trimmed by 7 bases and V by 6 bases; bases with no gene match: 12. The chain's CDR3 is CASRGVGTGNSGYTF. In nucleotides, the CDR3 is TGTGCCAGCAGGGGGGTAGGGACAGGGAATAGTGGCTACACCTTC.

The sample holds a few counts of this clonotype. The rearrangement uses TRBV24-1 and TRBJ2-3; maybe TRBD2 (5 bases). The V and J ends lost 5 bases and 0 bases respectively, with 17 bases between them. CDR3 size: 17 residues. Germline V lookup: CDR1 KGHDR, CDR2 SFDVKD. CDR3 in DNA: TGTGCCACCAGTGCCCTTACACGGGGAGTTAGCACAGATACGCAGTATTTT. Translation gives CATSALTRGVSTDTQYF.

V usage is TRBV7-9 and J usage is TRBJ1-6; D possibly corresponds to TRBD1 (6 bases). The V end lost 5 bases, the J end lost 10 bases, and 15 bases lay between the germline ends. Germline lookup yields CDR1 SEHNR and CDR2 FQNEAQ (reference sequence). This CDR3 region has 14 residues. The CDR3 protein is CASSPDSVASPLHF. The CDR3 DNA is TGTGCCAGCAGCCCGGACAGTGTAGCCTCACCCCTCCACTTT.

The CDR3 loop is CASSPRAVGVQETQYF. CDR3 nucleotide sequence: TGTGCCAGCAGCCCGCGGGCCGTGGGGGTTCAAGAGACCCAGTACTTC. This sequence joins TRBV7-9 and TRBJ2-5; possibly TRBD1 or TRBD2 for D (5 bases each). The V end was cut by 5 bases, the J end by 2 bases, with 18 bases between. This CDR3 is 16 amino acids long. The V gene's germline CDR1 is SEHNR and CDR2 FQNEAQ (reference sequence). The full variable domain, rest sourced from reference TRBV7-9 and TRBJ2-5, is DTGVSQNPRHKITKRGQNVTFRCDPISEHNRLYWYRQTLGQGPEFLTYFQNEAQLEKSRLLSDRFSAERPKGSFSTLEIQRTEQGDSAMYLCASSPRAVGVQETQYFGPGTRLLVL.

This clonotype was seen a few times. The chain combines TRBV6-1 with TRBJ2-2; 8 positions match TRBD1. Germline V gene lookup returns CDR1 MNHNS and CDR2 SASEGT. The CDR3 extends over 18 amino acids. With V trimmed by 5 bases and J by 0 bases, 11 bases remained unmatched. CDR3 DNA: TGTGCCAGCAGTCCAGGGACAGGTCCTCTCGCGAACACCGGGGAGCTGTTTTTT. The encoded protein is CASSPGTGPLANTGELFF.

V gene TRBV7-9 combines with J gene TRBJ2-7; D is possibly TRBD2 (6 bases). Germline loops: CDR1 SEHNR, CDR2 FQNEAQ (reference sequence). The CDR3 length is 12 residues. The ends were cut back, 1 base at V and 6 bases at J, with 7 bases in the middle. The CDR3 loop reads CASSLDGSEQYF. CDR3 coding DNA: TGTGCCAGCAGCTTAGACGGGAGCGAGCAGTACTTC.

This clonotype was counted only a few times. The CDR3 protein is CASKGLAATGELFF. The CDR3, as DNA: TGTGCCAGCAAGGGACTAGCGGCCACCGGGGAGCTGTTTTTT. The V call is TRBV2, the J call TRBJ2-2, with 11 bases aligning to TRBD2. Losses at the gene ends were 7 bases for V and 4 bases for J; bases not matched to a gene: 2. This CDR3 contains 14 residues. Germline CDR1 is SNHLY and CDR2 is FYNNEI. The whole variable domain, filled in from reference TRBV2 and TRBJ2-2, reads EPEVTQTPSHQVTQMGQEVILRCVPISNHLYFYWYRQILGQKVEFLVSFYNNEISEKSEIFDDQFSVERPDGSNFTLKIRSTKLEDSAMYFCASKGLAATGELFFGEGSRLTVL.

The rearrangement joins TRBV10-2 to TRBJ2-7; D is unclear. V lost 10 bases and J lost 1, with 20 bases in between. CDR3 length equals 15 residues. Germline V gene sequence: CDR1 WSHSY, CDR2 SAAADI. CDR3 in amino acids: CATSKNRGESYEQYF. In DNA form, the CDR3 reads TGCGCCACGTCAAAAAACCGCGGAGAATCCTACGAGCAGTACTTC.

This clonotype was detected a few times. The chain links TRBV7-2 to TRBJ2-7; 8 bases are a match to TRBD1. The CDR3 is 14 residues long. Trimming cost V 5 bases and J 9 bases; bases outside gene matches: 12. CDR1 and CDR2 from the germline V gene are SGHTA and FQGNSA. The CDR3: CASSPTGDGRVQYF. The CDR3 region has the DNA TGTGCCAGCAGCCCGACAGGGGATGGACGCGTGCAGTACTTC.

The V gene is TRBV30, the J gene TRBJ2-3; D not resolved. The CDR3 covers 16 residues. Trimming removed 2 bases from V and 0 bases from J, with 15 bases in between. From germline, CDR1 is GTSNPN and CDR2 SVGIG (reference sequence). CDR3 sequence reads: CAWSTRQSTSTDTQYF. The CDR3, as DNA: TGTGCCTGGAGTACCCGACAAAGCACTAGCACAGATACGCAGTATTTT.

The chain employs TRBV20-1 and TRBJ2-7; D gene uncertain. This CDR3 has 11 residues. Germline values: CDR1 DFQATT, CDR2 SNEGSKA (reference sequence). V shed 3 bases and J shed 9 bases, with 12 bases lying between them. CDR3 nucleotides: TGCAGTGCTAGCCTAAGGAATGGGCAGTACTTC. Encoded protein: CSASLRNGQYF.

In DNA, the CDR3 is TGTGCCAGCAGTTACGAGGGGGGTGGCTACACCTTC. This translates into CASSYEGGGYTF. The chain employs TRBV6-5 and TRBJ1-2, with D possibly being TRBD1 (6 bases). V was pared by 2 bases and J by 7 bases, with 8 bases between. CDR3 length: 12 residues. Germline loops: CDR1 MNHEY, CDR2 SVGAGI.

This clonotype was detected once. In DNA, the CDR3 is TGTGCCAGCAGCTTAGGACCACAGTCCTCCTATGGCTACACCTTC. It encodes CASSLGPQSSYGYTF. The rearrangement links TRBV7-2 to TRBJ1-2; D gene unclear. V shed 1 base and J shed 4 bases, with 13 bases lying between them. The CDR3 sequence is 15 residues long. Germline CDR1 is SGHTA and CDR2 is FQGNSA.

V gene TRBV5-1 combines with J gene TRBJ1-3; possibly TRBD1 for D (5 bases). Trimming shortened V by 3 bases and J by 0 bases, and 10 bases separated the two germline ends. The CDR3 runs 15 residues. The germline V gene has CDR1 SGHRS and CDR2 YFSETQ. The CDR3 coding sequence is TGCGCCAGCAGCTCGACAGCGAGCTCTGGAAACACCATATATTTT. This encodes CASSSTASSGNTIYF.

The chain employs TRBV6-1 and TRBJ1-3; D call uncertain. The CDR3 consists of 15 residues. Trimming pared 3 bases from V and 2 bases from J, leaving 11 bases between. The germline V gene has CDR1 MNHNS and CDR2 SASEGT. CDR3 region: CASSEWQPTGNTIYF. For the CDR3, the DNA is TGTGCCAGCAGTGAGTGGCAGCCAACTGGAAACACCATATATTTT.

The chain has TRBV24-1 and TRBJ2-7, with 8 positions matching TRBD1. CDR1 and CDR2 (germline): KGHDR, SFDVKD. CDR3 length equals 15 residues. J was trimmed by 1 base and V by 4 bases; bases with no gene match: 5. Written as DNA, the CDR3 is TGTGCCACCAGTGACTCGGGACAGGCTTCCTACGAGCAGTACTTC. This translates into CATSDSGQASYEQYF.

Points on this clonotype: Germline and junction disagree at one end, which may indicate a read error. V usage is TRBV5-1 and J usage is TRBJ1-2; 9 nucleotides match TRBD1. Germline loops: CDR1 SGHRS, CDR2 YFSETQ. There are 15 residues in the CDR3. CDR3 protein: CASSLGENRGHGYTF. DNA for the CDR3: TGCGCCAGCAGCTTGGGCGAGAACAGGGGGCATGGTTACACCTTC.